Listed below are T cell receptor beta chains from one sample, sequenced in a study of T cell repertoires in cytomegalovirus infection. TCRdb used MiXCR to reprocess the reads, holding one entry per CDR3 protein. The table has 200,000 to 300,000 distinct CDR3 sequences, 10% to 15% seen once. The sample taken for sequencing was PBMCs. The receptors here all came from a human donor in good health (CMV status not recorded). Some clones in this sample may be carry-over from other donors' samples. CDR3s leave out the opening cysteine and the closing phenylalanine or tryptophan. Fields, in order: V gene, D gene, CDR3 protein. The D gene is left open where the match is weak.

>TRBV6-1|.
ASPPWPDGPQH
>TRBV20-1|.
SARGGLGTEAF
>TRBV19|.
ASSIPGGPSGDIQY
>TRBV5-1|.
ASSLEGSGANVLT
>TRBV12-3/TRBV12-4|.
ASSLALGQGRGTQY
>TRBV6-2/TRBV6-3|TRBD2
ASSYTGLAISYNEQF
>TRBV29-1|.
SVVRGPNTEAF
>TRBV7-2|.
ASSQLETQY
>TRBV4-3|.
ASSQDPPGSSGANVLT
>TRBV7-8|TRBD1
ASSLGQNYNSPLH
>TRBV7-3|.
ASSLSGQMNTEAF
>TRBV19|TRBD2
ASFTRESGDTQY
>TRBV6-1|.
ASSERGGRDEQF
>TRBV29-1|TRBD1
SVDLTGASYEQY
>TRBV5-4|TRBD2
ASSRAAGQETQY
>TRBV7-2|TRBD1
ASSNRDRGSSYEQY
>TRBV20-1|.
SADNPLGSSYEQY
>TRBV28|.
ASSLLRRGNTGELF
>TRBV29-1|.
SVFGEGAGYEQY
>TRBV30|TRBD1
AWGTGGFGEAF
>TRBV7-2|TRBD2
ASSPTAGGRNEQF
>TRBV4-1|.
ASSPDGGNTEAF
>TRBV7-9|.
ASSFGEGRRTEAF
>TRBV20-1|.
SASSAGGTDTQY
>TRBV6-2/TRBV6-3|TRBD2
ASRGLAAIDLSTDTQY
>TRBV6-2/TRBV6-3|.
ASTYNVMSNEQF
>TRBV7-8|TRBD1
ASSPRQGADSPLH
>TRBV4-3|.
ASSHSWTGNTEAF
>TRBV6-2/TRBV6-3|.
ASTGATVLETQY
>TRBV12-3/TRBV12-4|TRBD2
ASSFREGDTQY
>TRBV20-1|.
SALWTGTDTQY
>TRBV27|.
ASSLIERLETQY
>TRBV7-2|TRBD1
ASSARGTGGAGELF
>TRBV6-2/TRBV6-3|.
ASSYSRVYEQY
>TRBV7-2|TRBD2
ASSIPLAGPFEQF
>TRBV7-3|TRBD2
ASSSSGRAGYNEQF
>TRBV6-1|TRBD1
ASRNRGSYEQY
>TRBV6-2/TRBV6-3|.
ASSSPGGVSYNEQF
>TRBV19|.
ARRGSPHSYEQY
>TRBV9|.
ASTPGVNSNYGYT
>TRBV6-5|TRBD1
ASSYSNRGDTEAF
>TRBV6-1|TRBD1
ASSRQGRSYGYT